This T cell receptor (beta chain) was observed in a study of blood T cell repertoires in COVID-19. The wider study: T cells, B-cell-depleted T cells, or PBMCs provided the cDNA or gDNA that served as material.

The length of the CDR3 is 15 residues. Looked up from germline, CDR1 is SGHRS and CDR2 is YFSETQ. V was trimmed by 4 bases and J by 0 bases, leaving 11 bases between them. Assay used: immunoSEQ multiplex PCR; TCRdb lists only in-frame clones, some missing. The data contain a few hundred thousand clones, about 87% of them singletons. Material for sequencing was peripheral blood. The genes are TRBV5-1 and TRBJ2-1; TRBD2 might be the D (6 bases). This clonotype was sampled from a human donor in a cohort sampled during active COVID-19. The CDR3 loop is CASSGAGSSYNEQFF. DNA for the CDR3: TGCGCCAGCAGCGGGGCGGGGAGCTCCTACAATGAGCAGTTCTTC.